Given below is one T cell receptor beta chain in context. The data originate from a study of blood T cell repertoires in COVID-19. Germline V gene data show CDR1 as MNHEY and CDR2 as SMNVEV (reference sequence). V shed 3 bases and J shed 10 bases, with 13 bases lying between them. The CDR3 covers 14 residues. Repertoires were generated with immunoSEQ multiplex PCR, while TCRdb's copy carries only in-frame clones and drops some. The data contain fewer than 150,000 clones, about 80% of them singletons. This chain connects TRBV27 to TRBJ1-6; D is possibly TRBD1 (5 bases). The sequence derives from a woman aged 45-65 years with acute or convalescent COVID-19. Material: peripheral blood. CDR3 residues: CASSFRQGESPLHF. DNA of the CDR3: TGTGCCAGCAGTTTCCGGCAGGGTGAATCACCCCTCCACTTT.